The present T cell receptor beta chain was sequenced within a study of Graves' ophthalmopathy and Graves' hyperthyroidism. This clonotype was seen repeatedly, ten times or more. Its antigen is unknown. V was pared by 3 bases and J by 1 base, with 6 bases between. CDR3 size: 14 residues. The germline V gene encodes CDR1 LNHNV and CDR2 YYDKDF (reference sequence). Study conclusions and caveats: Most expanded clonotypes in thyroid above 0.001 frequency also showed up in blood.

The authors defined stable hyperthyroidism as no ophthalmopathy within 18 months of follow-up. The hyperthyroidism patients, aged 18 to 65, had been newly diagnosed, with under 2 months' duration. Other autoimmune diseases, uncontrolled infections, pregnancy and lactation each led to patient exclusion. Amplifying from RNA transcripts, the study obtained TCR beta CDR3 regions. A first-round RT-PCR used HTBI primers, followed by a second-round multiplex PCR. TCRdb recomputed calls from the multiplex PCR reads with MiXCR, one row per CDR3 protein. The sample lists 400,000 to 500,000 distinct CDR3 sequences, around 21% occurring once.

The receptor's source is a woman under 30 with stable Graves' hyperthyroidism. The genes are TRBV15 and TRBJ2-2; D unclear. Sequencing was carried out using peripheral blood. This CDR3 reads CATSSLWNTGELFF. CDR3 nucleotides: TGTGCCACCAGCAGTCTGTGGAACACCGGGGAGCTGTTTTTT. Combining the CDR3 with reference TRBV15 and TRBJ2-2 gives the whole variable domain DAMVIQNPRYQVTQFGKPVTLSCSQTLNHNVMYWYQQKSSQAPKLLFHYYDKDFNNEADTPDNFQSRRPNTSFCFLDIRSPGLGDTAMYLCATSSLWNTGELFFGEGSRLTVL.